This T cell receptor beta chain was sequenced in a study of shared clonotypes between healthy human individuals. Study results and caveats: Clonotype sharing among the donors was expected to vary with sequencing depth. Naive CD4 clonotype sharing across several donors was 4% to 5.5%. It was the few donors that limited the genetic and exposure-history diversity represented.

All the donors were Caucasian adults who lived in Nashville, Tennessee. Sequencing used immunoSEQ multiplex PCR; TCRdb keeps in-frame clones, though not all of them. The sample consists of approximately 640,000 clones, around 72% of them appearing once. Regarding this clone: Its antigen is unknown.

Germline loops: CDR1 MNHNY, CDR2 SVGAGI (reference sequence). The junction had 4 bases not matched to a gene; V was cut back by 6 bases and J by 8 bases. CDR3 size: 12 residues. The TCR sequence derives from a woman aged 30 to 39 in good health. Material for sequencing was memory CD4+ T cells sorted from blood. Documented subset: CD45RA-negative fraction. The V and J genes are TRBV6-6 and TRBJ2-1; 7 bases match TRBD2. The chain's CDR3 is CASSLGGDEQFF. CDR3 bases: TGTGCCAGCAGCCTGGGGGGGGATGAGCAGTTCTTC.